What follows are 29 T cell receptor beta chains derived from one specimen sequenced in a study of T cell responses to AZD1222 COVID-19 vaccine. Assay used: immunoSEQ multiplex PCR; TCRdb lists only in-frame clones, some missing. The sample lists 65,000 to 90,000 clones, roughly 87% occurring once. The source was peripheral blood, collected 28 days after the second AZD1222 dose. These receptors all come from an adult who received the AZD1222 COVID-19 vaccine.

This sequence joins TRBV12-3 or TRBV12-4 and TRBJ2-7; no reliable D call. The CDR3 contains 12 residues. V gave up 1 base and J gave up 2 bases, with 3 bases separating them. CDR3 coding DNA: TGTGCCAGCAGTTTAGGGGCCTACGAGCAGTACTTC. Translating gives CASSLGAYEQYF.

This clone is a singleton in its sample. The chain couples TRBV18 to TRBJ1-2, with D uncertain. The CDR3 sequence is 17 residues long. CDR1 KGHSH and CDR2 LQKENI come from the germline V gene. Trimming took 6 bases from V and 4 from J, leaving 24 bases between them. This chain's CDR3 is CASSQRRALEAGYGYTF. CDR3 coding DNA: TGTGCCAGCTCTCAGAGGCGAGCCCTTGAGGCTGGCTATGGCTACACCTTC. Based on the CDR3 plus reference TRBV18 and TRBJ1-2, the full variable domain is NAGVMQNPRHLVRRRGQEARLRCSPMKGHSHVYWYRQLPEEGLKFMVYLQKENIIDESGMPKERFSAEFPKEGPSILRIQQVVRGDSAAYFCASSQRRALEAGYGYTFGSGTRLTVV.

CDR3 residues: CASSHSDTQYF. Here the CDR3 DNA reads TGTGCCAGCAGCCACTCAGATACGCAGTATTTT. This chain connects TRBV3-1 (or the pseudogene TRBV3-2) to TRBJ2-3; no firm D call. The CDR3 length is 11 residues. V lost 3 bases, J lost 4 bases, and 2 bases lay in between. In germline, CDR1 is LGHDT, CDR2 YNNKEL (reference sequence).

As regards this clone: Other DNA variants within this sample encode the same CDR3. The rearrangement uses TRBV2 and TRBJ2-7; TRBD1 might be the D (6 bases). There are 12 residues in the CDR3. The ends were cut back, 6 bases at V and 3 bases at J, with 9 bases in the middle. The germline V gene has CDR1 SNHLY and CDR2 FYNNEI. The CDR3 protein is CASRTDSYEQYF. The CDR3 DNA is TGTGCCAGCAGGACGGACAGCTACGAGCAGTACTTC.

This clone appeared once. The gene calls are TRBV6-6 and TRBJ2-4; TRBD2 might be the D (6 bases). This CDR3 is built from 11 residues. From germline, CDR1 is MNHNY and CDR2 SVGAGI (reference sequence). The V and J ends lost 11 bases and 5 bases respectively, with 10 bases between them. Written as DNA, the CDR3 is TGTGCCGGAGGAGGGGAAAACATTCAGTACTTC. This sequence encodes CAGGGENIQYF.

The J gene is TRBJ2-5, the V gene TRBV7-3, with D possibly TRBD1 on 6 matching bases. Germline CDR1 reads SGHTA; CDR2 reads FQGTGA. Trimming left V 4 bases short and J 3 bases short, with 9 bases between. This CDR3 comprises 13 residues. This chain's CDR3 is CASSSHREETQYF. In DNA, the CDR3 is TGTGCCAGCAGCTCGCACAGGGAAGAGACCCAGTACTTC.

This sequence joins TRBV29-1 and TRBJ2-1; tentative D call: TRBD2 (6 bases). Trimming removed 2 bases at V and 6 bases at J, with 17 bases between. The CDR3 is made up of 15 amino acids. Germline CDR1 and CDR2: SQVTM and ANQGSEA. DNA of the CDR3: TGCAGCGTTGAAAGGAGGGTCGGAGGTAGCAATGAGCAGTTCTTC. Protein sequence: CSVERRVGGSNEQFF.

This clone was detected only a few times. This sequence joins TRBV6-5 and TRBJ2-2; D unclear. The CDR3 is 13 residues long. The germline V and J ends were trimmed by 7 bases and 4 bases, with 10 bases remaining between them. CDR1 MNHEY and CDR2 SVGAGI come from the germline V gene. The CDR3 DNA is TGTGCCAGCATATTTGGGGTCACCGGGGAGCTGTTTTTT. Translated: CASIFGVTGELFF.

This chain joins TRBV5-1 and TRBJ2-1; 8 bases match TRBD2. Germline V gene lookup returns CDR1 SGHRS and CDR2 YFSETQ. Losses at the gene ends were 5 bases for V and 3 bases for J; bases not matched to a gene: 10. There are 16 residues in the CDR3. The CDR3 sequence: CASSRDWREDYNEQFF. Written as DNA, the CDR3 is TGCGCCAGCAGTAGGGACTGGCGGGAGGACTACAATGAGCAGTTCTTC.

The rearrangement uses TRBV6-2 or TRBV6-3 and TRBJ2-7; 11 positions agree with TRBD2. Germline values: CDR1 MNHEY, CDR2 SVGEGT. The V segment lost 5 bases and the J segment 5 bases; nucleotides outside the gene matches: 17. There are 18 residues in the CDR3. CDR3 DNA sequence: TGTGCCAGCAGTCTTCGGGACATAGAGACTAGCGGGAAGAACGAGCAGTACTTC. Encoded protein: CASSLRDIETSGKNEQYF.

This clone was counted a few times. CDR3 DNA sequence: TGCAGCGTTGGACGGATGAACACTGAAGCTTTCTTT. Protein product: CSVGRMNTEAFF. This sequence joins TRBV29-1 and TRBJ1-1; no reliable D call. This CDR3 has 12 amino acids. From germline, CDR1 is SQVTM and CDR2 ANQGSEA. V lost 4 bases and J 0 bases, leaving 6 bases between the germline ends.

CDR3 DNA: TGCAGCGCCGCCGCAGGACTCAACACTGAAGCTTTCTTT. Its protein product is CSAAAGLNTEAFF. The chain is built from TRBV29-1 and TRBJ1-1; D uncertain. V was pared by 7 bases and J by 2 bases, with 14 bases between. The CDR3 length is 13 residues. CDR1 SQVTM and CDR2 ANQGSEA come from the germline V gene.

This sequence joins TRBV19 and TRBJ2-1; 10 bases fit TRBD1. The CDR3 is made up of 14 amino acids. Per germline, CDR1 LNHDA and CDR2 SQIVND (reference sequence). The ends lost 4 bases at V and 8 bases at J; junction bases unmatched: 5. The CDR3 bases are TGTGCCAGTAGTACCCGGGACAGGGGTTATGAGCAGTTCTTC. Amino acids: CASSTRDRGYEQFF.

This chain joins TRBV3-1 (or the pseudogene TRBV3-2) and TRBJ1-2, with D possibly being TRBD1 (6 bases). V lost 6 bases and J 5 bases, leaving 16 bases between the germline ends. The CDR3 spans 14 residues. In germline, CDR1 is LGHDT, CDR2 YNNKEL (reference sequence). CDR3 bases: TGTGCCAGCAGTCGTAAGACAGGCCATTATGGCTACACCTTC. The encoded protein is CASSRKTGHYGYTF.

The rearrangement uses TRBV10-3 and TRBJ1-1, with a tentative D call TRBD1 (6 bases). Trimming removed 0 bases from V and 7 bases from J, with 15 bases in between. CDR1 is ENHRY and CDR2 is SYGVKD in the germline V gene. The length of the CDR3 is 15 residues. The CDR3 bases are TGTGCCATCAGTGAGTCCGGGGGGCAGTACAGTGAAGCTTTCTTT. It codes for CAISESGGQYSEAFF.

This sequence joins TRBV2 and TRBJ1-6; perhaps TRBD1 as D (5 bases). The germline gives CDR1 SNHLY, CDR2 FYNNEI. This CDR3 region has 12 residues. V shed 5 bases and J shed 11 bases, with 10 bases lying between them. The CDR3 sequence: CASSTQEAPLHF. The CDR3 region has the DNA TGTGCCAGCAGTACACAGGAAGCACCCCTCCACTTT.

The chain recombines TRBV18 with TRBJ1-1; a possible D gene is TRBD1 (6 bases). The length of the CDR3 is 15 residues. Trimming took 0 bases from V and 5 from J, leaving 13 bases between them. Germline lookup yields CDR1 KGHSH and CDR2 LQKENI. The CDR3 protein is CASSPPGGGWTEAFF. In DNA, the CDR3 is TGTGCCAGCTCACCACCTGGGGGGGGCTGGACTGAAGCTTTCTTT.

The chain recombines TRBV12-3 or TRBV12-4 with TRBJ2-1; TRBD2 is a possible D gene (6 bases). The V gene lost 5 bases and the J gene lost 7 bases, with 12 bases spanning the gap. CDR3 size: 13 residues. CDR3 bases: TGTGCCAGCAGTGCGGGACCCCAGAATGAGCAGTTCTTC. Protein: CASSAGPQNEQFF.

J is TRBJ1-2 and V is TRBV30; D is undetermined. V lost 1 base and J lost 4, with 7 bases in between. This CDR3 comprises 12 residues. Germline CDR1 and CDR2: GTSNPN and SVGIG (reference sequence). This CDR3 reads CAWSGDIYGYTF. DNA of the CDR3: TGTGCCTGGAGTGGGGATATCTATGGCTACACCTTC.

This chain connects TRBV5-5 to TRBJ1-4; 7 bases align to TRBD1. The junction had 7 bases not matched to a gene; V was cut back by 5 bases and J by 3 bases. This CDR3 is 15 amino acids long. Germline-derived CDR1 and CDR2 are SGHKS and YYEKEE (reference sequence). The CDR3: CASSLGTEANEKLFF. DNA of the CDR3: TGTGCCAGCAGTCTCGGGACAGAGGCTAATGAAAAACTGTTTTTT.

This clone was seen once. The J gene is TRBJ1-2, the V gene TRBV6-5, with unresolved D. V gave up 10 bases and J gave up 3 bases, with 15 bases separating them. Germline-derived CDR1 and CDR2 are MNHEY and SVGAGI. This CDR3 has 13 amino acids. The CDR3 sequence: CATSSSRYYGYTF. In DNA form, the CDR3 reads TGTGCCACGAGTTCCAGCAGATACTATGGCTACACCTTC.

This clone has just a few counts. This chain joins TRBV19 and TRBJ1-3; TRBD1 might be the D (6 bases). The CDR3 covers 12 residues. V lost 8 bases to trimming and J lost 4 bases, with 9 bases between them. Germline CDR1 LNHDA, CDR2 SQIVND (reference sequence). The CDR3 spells CASHDRGNTIYF. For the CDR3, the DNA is TGTGCCAGTCACGACAGGGGAAACACCATATATTTT. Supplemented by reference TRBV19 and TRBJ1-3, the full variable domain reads DGGITQSPKYLFRKEGQNVTLSCEQNLNHDAMYWYRQDPGQGLRLIYYSQIVNDFQKGDIAEGYSVSREKKESFPLTVTSAQKNPTAFYLCASHDRGNTIYFGEGSWLTVV.

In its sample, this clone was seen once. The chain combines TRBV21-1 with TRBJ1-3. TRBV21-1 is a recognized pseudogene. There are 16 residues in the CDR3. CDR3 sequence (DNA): TGTGCCAGGGGGTCTAAAGACGGATCCTCTGGAAACACCATATATTTT. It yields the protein CARGSKDGSSGNTIYF.

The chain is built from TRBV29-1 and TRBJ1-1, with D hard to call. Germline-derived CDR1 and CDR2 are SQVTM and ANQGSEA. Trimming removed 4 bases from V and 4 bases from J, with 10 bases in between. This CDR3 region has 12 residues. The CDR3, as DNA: TGCAGCGTTGGAACGGCGGCCACTGAAGCTTTCTTT. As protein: CSVGTAATEAFF.

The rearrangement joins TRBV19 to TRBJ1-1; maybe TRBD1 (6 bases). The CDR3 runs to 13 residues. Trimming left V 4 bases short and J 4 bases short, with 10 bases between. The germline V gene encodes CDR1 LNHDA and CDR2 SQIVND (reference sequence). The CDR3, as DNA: TGTGCCAGTAGTAAGACGGACAGCACTGAAGCTTTCTTT. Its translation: CASSKTDSTEAFF.

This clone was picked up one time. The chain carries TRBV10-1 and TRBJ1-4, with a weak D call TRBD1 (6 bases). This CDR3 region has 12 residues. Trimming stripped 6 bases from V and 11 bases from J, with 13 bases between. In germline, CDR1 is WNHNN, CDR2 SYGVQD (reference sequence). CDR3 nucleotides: TGCGCCAGCAGCACGGACAGTGGGAAACTGTTTTTT. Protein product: CASSTDSGKLFF.

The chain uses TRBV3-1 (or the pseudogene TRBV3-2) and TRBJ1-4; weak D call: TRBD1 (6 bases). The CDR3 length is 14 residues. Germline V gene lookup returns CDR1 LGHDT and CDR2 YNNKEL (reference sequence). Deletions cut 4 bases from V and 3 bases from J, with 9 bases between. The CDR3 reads CASSRDTANEKLFF. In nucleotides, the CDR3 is TGTGCCAGCAGCCGGGACACAGCTAATGAAAAACTGTTTTTT.

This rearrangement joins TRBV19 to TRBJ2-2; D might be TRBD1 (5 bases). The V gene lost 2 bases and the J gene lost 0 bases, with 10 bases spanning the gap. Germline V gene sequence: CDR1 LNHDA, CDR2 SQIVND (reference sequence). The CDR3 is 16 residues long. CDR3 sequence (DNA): TGTGCCAGTAGTATAATGGGGCCTCCGAACACCGGGGAGCTGTTTTTT. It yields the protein CASSIMGPPNTGELFF.

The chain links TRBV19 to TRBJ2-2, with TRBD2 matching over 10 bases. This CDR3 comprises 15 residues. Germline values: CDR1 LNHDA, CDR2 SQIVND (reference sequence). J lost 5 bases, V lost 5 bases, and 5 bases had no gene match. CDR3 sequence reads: CASSSSGRGTGELFF. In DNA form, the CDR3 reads TGTGCCAGTAGTTCAAGCGGGAGGGGAACCGGGGAGCTGTTTTTT.